These T cell receptor beta chains were read from a single sample in a study of glioma-infiltrating T cells. TCRdb reprocessed the multiplex PCR reads via MiXCR and lists one record per CDR3 protein. The repertoire consists of some 180,000 distinct CDR3 sequences, with approximately 30% occurring once and the leading ten covering around 20%. Sequencing was done on a sample of glioma tissue, nonneoplastic brain tissue, or PBMCs (not recorded which). The receptors here all came from a human donor with low-grade glioma or glioblastoma, undergoing nonglioma brain surgery, or in good health (not recorded which). Each CDR3 is given with its conserved first and last residue. D genes are given only for firm matches. Clone size is given for some rows only: seen once, a few or many times, or a class if the clone is expanded.

J,D,size,V,CDR3,DNA
TRBJ2-3,TRBD2,few,TRBV4-2,CASSSSGSKDTQYF,TGTGCCAGCAGCTCTAGCGGGAGTAAAGATACGCAGTATTTT
TRBJ2-5,TRBD1,few,TRBV11-2,CASSPGDRGGKKETQYF,TGTGCCAGCAGCCCCGGGGACAGGGGAGGAAAGAAAGAGACCCAGTACTTC
TRBJ2-7,.,many,TRBV7-2,CASSRLYRGWEQYF,TGTGCCAGCAGCCGTTTATACAGAGGCTGGGAGCAGTACTTC
TRBJ1-5,.,.,TRBV6-1,CASSSHAMGPRHF,TGTGCCAGCAGCTCCCATGCAATGGGGCCCCGGCATTTT
TRBJ2-1,TRBD2,many,TRBV6-2/TRBV6-3,CASTGLAGSSYNEQFF,TGTGCCAGCACCGGACTAGCGGGGAGCTCCTACAATGAGCAGTTCTTC
TRBJ1-5,TRBD1,.,TRBV7-9,CASSRGTGFGQPQHF,TGTGCCAGCAGCCGCGGGACAGGGTTTGGTCAGCCCCAGCATTTT
TRBJ2-1,.,many,TRBV7-3,CASSLYGTEQFF,TGTGCCAGCAGCTTATATGGGACGGAGCAGTTCTTC
TRBJ2-1,TRBD2,many,TRBV6-2/TRBV6-3,CASRTSGRANEQFF,TGTGCCAGCAGGACTAGCGGGAGGGCCAATGAGCAGTTCTTC
TRBJ2-1,TRBD2,.,TRBV28,CASSSRLAGAGNEQFF,TGTGCCAGCAGTTCCAGACTAGCGGGAGCGGGGAATGAGCAGTTCTTC
TRBJ1-4,TRBD1,.,TRBV19,CASQTGATNEKLFF,TGTGCCAGCCAGACAGGGGCAACTAATGAAAAACTGTTTTTT
TRBJ2-7,TRBD2,few,TRBV24-1,CATSDLRTSAYEQYF,TGTGCCACCAGTGATTTACGGACTAGCGCCTACGAGCAGTACTTC
TRBJ2-3,.,many,TRBV27,CASSFEYARDTQYF,TGTGCCAGCAGTTTCGAATATGCGAGAGATACGCAGTATTTT
TRBJ1-2,TRBD1,many,TRBV10-3,CAISDSRTGAITYGYTF,TGTGCCATCAGTGATTCCCGGACAGGGGCCATAACCTATGGCTACACCTTC
TRBJ1-1,TRBD1,.,TRBV10-3,CAITGQGNTEAFF,TGTGCCATCACAGGACAGGGGAACACTGAAGCTTTCTTT
TRBJ2-7,TRBD1,.,TRBV18,CASSPPGQGNEQYF,TGTGCCAGCTCACCACCGGGACAGGGTAACGAGCAGTACTTC
TRBJ2-3,TRBD2,many,TRBV19,CASSSPGLGDTQYF,TGTGCCAGTAGTTCACCGGGACTAGGAGATACGCAGTATTTT
TRBJ2-5,.,.,TRBV6-9,CASIRWASEGTQYF,TGTGCCAGCATTAGGTGGGCTAGCGAAGGGACCCAGTACTTC
TRBJ2-5,TRBD1,many,TRBV6-2/TRBV6-3,CASRQGAWWLAQYF,TGTGCCAGCAGACAGGGGGCGTGGTGGTTGGCCCAGTACTTC
TRBJ1-1,.,.,TRBV20-1,CSASSGGNTGASF,TGCAGTGCTAGTAGTGGCGGGAACACTGGAGCTTCCTTT
TRBJ2-7,.,.,TRBV11-2,CASSLDRSGEQYF,TGTGCCAGCAGCTTAGATCGCAGTGGCGAGCAGTACTTC
TRBJ1-3,.,many,TRBV3-1,CASSQTTSYLTTIYF,TGTGCCAGCAGCCAAACAACCTCATACCTCACCACCATATATTTT
TRBJ2-3,TRBD1,once,TRBV5-1,CASNPGQGPRRDTQYF,TGCGCCAGCAATCCGGGACAGGGGCCGCGGAGGGATACGCAGTATTTT
TRBJ2-3,.,many,TRBV11-2,CASNRGSGGTDTQYF,TGTGCCAGCAACCGAGGGAGCGGAGGGACAGATACGCAGTATTTT
TRBJ1-1,.,few,TRBV7-9,CASSLRVEGTEAFF,TGTGCCAGCAGCTTAAGGGTTGAGGGCACTGAAGCTTTCTTT
TRBJ2-5,.,many,TRBV6-1,CASSERETQYF,TGTGCCAGCAGTGAAAGGGAGACCCAGTACTTC
TRBJ2-7,.,many,TRBV6-2/TRBV6-3,CASSWTAGQPYEQYF,TGTGCCAGCAGTTGGACCGCGGGACAACCCTACGAGCAGTACTTC
TRBJ1-4,TRBD1,.,TRBV29-1,CSVTGTGVNEKLFF,TGCAGCGTGACCGGGACAGGGGTTAATGAAAAACTGTTTTTT
TRBJ2-7,.,once,TRBV6-1,CASSARIGISVDEQYF,TGTGCCAGCAGTGCAAGAATCGGGATTAGCGTCGACGAGCAGTACTTT
TRBJ1-2,TRBD1,.,TRBV4-1,CASSQSGQGNYGYTF,TGCGCCAGCAGCCAATCAGGACAGGGTAACTATGGCTACACCTTC
TRBJ2-1,.,few,TRBV5-4,CASSVGGGNNEQFF,TGTGCCAGCAGCGTCGGGGGAGGAAACAATGAGCAGTTCTTC
TRBJ2-4,.,.,TRBV7-9,CASSLQRLTGGNIQYF,TGTGCCAGCAGCTTACAACGTTTGACAGGAGGGAACATTCAGTACTTC
TRBJ1-2,TRBD1,many,TRBV20-1,CSARAGTGYGYTF,TGCAGTGCTAGAGCTGGGACAGGGTATGGCTACACCTTC
TRBJ2-7,TRBD1,many,TRBV6-1,CASSERGGEYEQYF,TGTGCCAGCAGTGAAAGAGGGGGCGAGTACGAGCAGTACTTC
TRBJ2-5,.,many,TRBV2,CASTGTAMYQETQYF,TGTGCCAGCACCGGAACAGCGATGTACCAAGAGACCCAGTACTTC
TRBJ1-4,.,many,TRBV27,CASSLFGVTNEKLFF,TGTGCCAGCAGTTTATTCGGGGTGACTAATGAAAAACTGTTTTTT
TRBJ1-4,.,many,TRBV6-1,CASSSGNEKLFF,TGTGCCAGCAGTTCCGGGAATGAAAAACTGTTTTTT
TRBJ2-1,TRBD2,few,TRBV7-7,CASSPLAGDNEQFF,TGTGCTAGCAGCCCCTTAGCGGGAGACAATGAGCAGTTCTTC
TRBJ2-4,.,.,TRBV4-3,CASRQGESGDAQYF,TGCGCCAGCAGACAAGGGGAGTCGGGGGACGCTCAGTACTTC
TRBJ2-7,.,.,TRBV12-3/TRBV12-4,CASSLEVESYEQYF,TGTGCCAGCAGTTTAGAGGTGGAGAGCTACGAGCAGTACTTC
TRBJ1-4,.,.,TRBV6-1,CASSEMERGLFF,TGTGCCAGCAGTGAAATGGAACGGGGGCTGTTTTTT
TRBJ2-1,TRBD1,many,TRBV12-3/TRBV12-4,CASSSSYGQGGPYNEQFF,TGTGCCAGCAGTTCATCCTACGGACAGGGAGGCCCCTACAATGAGCAGTTCTTC
TRBJ1-2,.,many,TRBV4-1,CASSHRTGTRENYGYTF,TGCGCCAGCAGCCACCGAACCGGGACACGCGAAAACTATGGCTACACCTTC
TRBJ1-2,TRBD1,.,TRBV9,CASRSKRQGSYGYTF,TGTGCCAGCAGATCAAAGAGACAGGGAAGTTATGGCTACACCTTC
TRBJ2-5,TRBD2,few,TRBV2,CAGSGRVYQETQYF,TGTGCCGGGAGCGGGAGGGTGTACCAAGAGACCCAGTACTTC
TRBJ2-7,.,many,TRBV4-3,CASSQAVSYEQYF,TGCGCCAGCAGCCAAGCTGTTTCATACGAGCAGTACTTC
TRBJ1-4,.,.,TRBV4-2,CASSQEWQGSEKLFF,TGTGCCAGCAGCCAAGAATGGCAGGGTAGTGAAAAACTGTTTTTT
TRBJ2-1,TRBD2,.,TRBV6-2/TRBV6-3,CASSSNGAGGAYNEQFF,TGTGCCAGCAGCTCAAATGGGGCGGGAGGCGCCTACAATGAGCAGTTCTTC
TRBJ2-7,.,many,TRBV6-2/TRBV6-3,CASSYPQGLYEQYF,TGTGCCAGCAGTTACCCACAGGGCCTCTACGAGCAGTACTTC
TRBJ1-5,.,many,TRBV10-3,CAITPNSNQPQHF,TGTGCCATCACCCCCAATAGCAATCAGCCCCAGCATTTT
TRBJ2-1,.,many,TRBV3-1,CASSQDAGTYNEQFF,TGTGCCAGCAGCCAAGATGCGGGGACCTACAATGAGCAGTTCTTC
TRBJ2-7,.,.,TRBV28,CASSSVGSSHEKYF,TGTGCCAGCAGTTCGGTCGGGTCCTCCCACGAGAAGTACTTC
TRBJ1-2,TRBD1,.,TRBV30,CAWSADRRGYGYTF,TGTGCCTGGAGTGCGGACAGGAGAGGATATGGCTACACCTTC
TRBJ1-5,.,many,TRBV7-3,CASSSEYSNQPQHF,TGTGCCAGCAGCTCTGAGTATAGCAATCAGCCCCAGCATTTT
TRBJ1-5,.,.,TRBV5-6,CASSGPGQPQHF,TGTGCCAGCAGCGGACCCGGACAGCCCCAGCATTTT
TRBJ2-5,.,many,TRBV3-1,CASSLIMETQYF,TGTGCCAGCAGCCTCATAATGGAGACCCAGTACTTC
TRBJ2-7,.,many,TRBV7-2,CASSLDQSLFYEQYF,TGTGCCAGCAGCTTAGATCAGTCTCTTTTCTACGAGCAGTACTTC
TRBJ2-7,.,many,TRBV6-1,CASSQNYEQYF,TGTGCCAGCAGTCAGAACTACGAGCAGTACTTC
TRBJ2-7,TRBD1,.,TRBV4-3,CASSQGQGVGYEQYF,TGCGCCAGCAGCCAAGGACAGGGGGTAGGGTACGAGCAGTACTTC
TRBJ1-1,.,many,TRBV7-9,CASSFTRVDTEAFF,TGTGCCAGCAGCTTCACCAGGGTTGATACTGAAGCTTTCTTT